This T cell receptor (beta chain) was sequenced for a study of beta chain features in type 1 diabetes. Sorting gave populations that all exceeded 95% purity. Overall study findings and caveats: The naive, central memory and Treg TCRB repertoires looked more alike in patients than they did in healthy donors. Diminished insertions and augmented deletions at VDJ junctions characterized type 1 diabetes patients.

A note on this clone: No antigen is known for it.

The V and J ends lost 2 bases and 3 bases, in that order; junction bases with no gene match: 3. Germline CDR1 reads MGHDK; CDR2 reads SYGVNS. CDR3 size: 15 residues. Expressed TCRB transcripts got sequenced, as all isolated RNA was reverse transcribed. Regulatory, naive and central memory T cell samples averaged roughly 3.5 million reads. Profiling relied on immunoSEQ multiplex PCR, and the TCRdb table lists in-frame clones only, not all of them. The sample includes some 150,000 clones, around 51% of them seen just once. The V gene is TRBV25-1, the J gene TRBJ2-5; 10 bases are a match to TRBD2. The sequenced sample consisted of Tregs from blood. The receptor was derived from a young man in good health. CDR3 sequence reads: CASSEPGTSEETQYF. CDR3 coding DNA: TGTGCCAGCAGTGAACCCGGGACTAGCGAAGAGACCCAGTACTTC.